Shown below are 21 T cell receptor beta chains from a single sample sequenced in a study of neurological immune-mediated disorders. MiXCR, applied by TCRdb to the 5' RACE reads, yields one record per CDR3 protein. The table lists some 66,000 distinct CDR3 sequences, under 5% of them singletons. The sample comprised PBMCs. These receptors came from a man in his fifties with multiple sclerosis.

CDR3 nucleotides: TGCAGTGCTAGACCCAGGGGAAACACCGGGGAGCTGTTTTTT. This sequence encodes CSARPRGNTGELFF. The chain carries TRBV20-1 and TRBJ2-2; weak D call: TRBD1 (6 bases). From germline, CDR1 is DFQATT and CDR2 SNEGSKA (reference sequence). CDR3 size: 14 residues. Trimming took off 2 bases at V and 2 bases at J, with 9 bases between the two ends.

Many counts were recorded for this clonotype. The chain links TRBV20-1 to TRBJ2-3, with TRBD1 as a possible D gene (5 bases). The CDR3 is made up of 14 amino acids. Germline V gene data show CDR1 as DFQATT and CDR2 as SNEGSKA (reference sequence). Trimming stripped 0 bases from V and 5 bases from J, with 12 bases between. This chain's CDR3 is CSARDSGRGDTQYF. CDR3 DNA: TGCAGTGCTAGAGATTCGGGTAGGGGAGATACGCAGTATTTT.

This clonotype was counted ten times or more. The rearrangement uses TRBV11-2 and TRBJ1-1; D gene unclear. Deletions cut 1 base from V and 4 bases from J, with 4 bases between. Germline lookup yields CDR1 SGHAT and CDR2 FQNNGV. The CDR3 covers 12 residues. The CDR3 DNA reads as TGTGCCAGCAGCTTAGGGTTCACTGAAGCTTTCTTT. Its protein is CASSLGFTEAFF.

This clonotype was recorded at least ten times. This chain uses TRBV7-3 with TRBJ2-2; TRBD1 agrees at 8 bases. The CDR3 sequence is 14 residues long. In germline, CDR1 is SGHTA, CDR2 FQGTGA. The V and J ends lost 5 bases and 6 bases, in that order; junction bases with no gene match: 5. CDR3 sequence (DNA): TGTGCCAGCAGCCGGACAGGGAGTCCCGGGGAGCTGTTTTTT. The encoded protein is CASSRTGSPGELFF.

In this sample, this clonotype turned up many times. The chain uses TRBV12-3 or TRBV12-4 and TRBJ2-1; no definite D call. This CDR3 region has 12 residues. This CDR3 reads CASSGPHNEQFF. DNA for the CDR3: TGTGCTTCATCTGGACCTCACAATGAGCAGTTCTTC.

Remarks on this clonotype: This may be a read error, as it is one base from a much larger clone. This sequence joins TRBV10-2 and TRBJ1-1; TRBD1 is a possible D gene (6 bases). Germline assignment: CDR1 WSHSY and CDR2 SAAADI. This CDR3 comprises 15 residues. Trimming cost V 7 bases and J 5 bases, with 20 bases left between them. The CDR3 DNA follows: TGCGCCAGCAAGACACTCGGAAAAAGGGGGACTGAAGCTTTCTTT. It translates to CASKTLGKRGTEAFF.

There are many counts of this clonotype. V is TRBV5-5 and J is TRBJ2-3, with D unclear. Germline lookup yields CDR1 SGHKS and CDR2 YYEKEE (reference sequence). This CDR3 is built from 15 residues. V gave up 4 bases and J gave up 4 bases, with 16 bases separating them. This chain's CDR3 is CASSPTPGSPDTQYF. Here the CDR3 DNA reads TGTGCCAGCAGCCCAACACCCGGGTCCCCAGATACGCAGTATTTT.

This clonotype showed up many times. The rearrangement links TRBV5-1 to TRBJ1-4; D possibly corresponds to TRBD1 (6 bases). Trimming removed 0 bases from V and 7 bases from J, with 10 bases in between. CDR3 length equals 14 residues. Germline CDR1 is SGHRS and CDR2 is YFSETQ. The CDR3 loop is CASSLEGGGEKLFF. The CDR3 nucleotides are TGCGCCAGCAGCTTGGAAGGGGGTGGTGAAAAACTGTTTTTT.

This clonotype has a count of ten or more. The genes are TRBV4-1 and TRBJ2-7; TRBD1 might be the D (6 bases). V was cut by 1 base and J by 4 bases, with 14 bases left in between. This CDR3 is built from 15 residues. CDR1 is MGHRA, CDR2 YSYEKL, per germline. The CDR3: CASSQVPGQSYEQYF. The CDR3, as DNA: TGCGCCAGCAGCCAAGTACCGGGACAATCATACGAGCAGTACTTC.

At least ten counts were recorded for this clonotype. The rearrangement joins TRBV20-1 to TRBJ2-5, with 8 bases identical to TRBD2. With 2 bases clipped from V and 5 bases from J, the junction kept 4 bases outside the gene matches. Germline CDR1 and CDR2: DFQATT and SNEGSKA (reference sequence). This CDR3 contains 13 residues. The CDR3 is CSARPGGPETQYF. The CDR3 nucleotides are TGCAGTGCTAGACCGGGGGGGCCGGAGACCCAGTACTTC.

This clonotype was observed at least ten times. The genes are TRBV6-5 and TRBJ1-2; the match to TRBD1 covers 9 bases. The CDR3 length is 12 residues. Germline lookup yields CDR1 MNHEY and CDR2 SVGAGI. The trim removed 6 bases at V and 7 bases at J, leaving 3 bases unmatched. The CDR3 protein is CASSLDRGGYTF. CDR3 sequence (DNA): TGTGCCAGCAGCTTGGACAGGGGTGGCTACACCTTC.

This clonotype was observed many times. The chain employs TRBV27 and TRBJ2-1; 9 bases line up with TRBD2. CDR1 is MNHEY and CDR2 is SMNVEV in the germline V gene (reference sequence). The CDR3 loop spans 15 amino acids. J gave up 7 bases and V 1 base, and 5 bases lay outside the gene matches. CDR3 region: CASSLFAGGLNEQFF. The CDR3 nucleotides are TGTGCCAGCAGTTTATTTGCGGGGGGGCTGAATGAGCAGTTCTTC.

At least ten counts were recorded for this clonotype. The chain couples TRBV18 to TRBJ2-5; no firm D call. V was pared by 0 bases and J by 4 bases, with 12 bases between. The V gene's germline CDR1 is KGHSH and CDR2 LQKENI. The CDR3 extends over 15 amino acids. CDR3 DNA: TGTGCCAGCTCACCACCGGGGTGGCAGCGAGAGACCCAGTACTTC. It yields the protein CASSPPGWQRETQYF. The full variable domain, rest sourced from reference TRBV18 and TRBJ2-5, is NAGVMQNPRHLVRRRGQEARLRCSPMKGHSHVYWYRQLPEEGLKFMVYLQKENIIDESGMPKERFSAEFPKEGPSILRIQQVVRGDSAAYFCASSPPGWQRETQYFGPGTRLLVL.

This clonotype has a count of ten or more. The CDR3 DNA reads TGTGCCAGCAGCTTAGGGTACCAGCGGGGCTACAATGAGCAGTTCTTC. Residues: CASSLGYQRGYNEQFF. The gene calls are TRBV7-2 and TRBJ2-1; 7 bases line up with TRBD2. This CDR3 contains 16 residues. Trimming removed 1 base from V and 3 bases from J; junction bases left unmatched: 6. Germline values: CDR1 SGHTA, CDR2 FQGNSA.

This clonotype was observed at least ten times. The chain couples TRBV5-1 to TRBJ2-2; the D is unclear. Trimming took off 6 bases at V and 7 bases at J, with 19 bases between the two ends. CDR3 size: 15 residues. Germline loops: CDR1 SGHRS, CDR2 YFSETQ. The CDR3 nucleotides read TGCGCCAGCATTAATAGTGCACCCGGTAACGGGGAGCTGTTTTTT. Translation gives CASINSAPGNGELFF.

The chain couples TRBV7-2 to TRBJ1-5, with 9 bases lining up with TRBD1. The germline CDR1 and CDR2 sequences are SGHTA and FQGNSA. Germline trimming cut 3 bases from V and 4 bases from J; bases unmatched to any gene: 4. This CDR3 spans 15 amino acids. The chain's CDR3 is CASSFRQGVNQPQHF. The CDR3 DNA sequence: TGTGCCAGCAGCTTTAGACAGGGGGTAAATCAGCCCCAGCATTTT.

This clonotype has just a few counts. The rearrangement joins TRBV5-4 to TRBJ2-2; the D gene is possibly TRBD1 (6 bases). This CDR3 comprises 14 residues. From germline, CDR1 is SGHNT and CDR2 YYREEE (reference sequence). Deletions cut 4 bases from V and 4 bases from J, with 11 bases between. For the CDR3, the DNA is TGTGCCAGCAGCGGGGGCATTACCACCGGGGAGCTGTTTTTT. It yields the protein CASSGGITTGELFF.

This clonotype was seen only a few times. A much larger clone differs from this one at a single base, so this may be a read error. CDR3 in DNA: TGTGCCAGCAGTTTAATCGCCTATGGCTACACCTTC. It specifies CASSLIAYGYTF. This chain links TRBV12-3 or TRBV12-4 with TRBJ1-2; D gene ambiguous. Trimming shortened V by 2 bases and J by 4 bases, and 5 bases separated the two germline ends. The CDR3 loop spans 12 amino acids.

This clonotype was seen a few times. The chain couples TRBV11-2 to TRBJ2-4; tentatively, D is TRBD1 or TRBD2 (6 bases each). Trimming took off 8 bases at V and 0 bases at J, with 17 bases between the two ends. Germline lookup yields CDR1 SGHAT and CDR2 FQNNGV. The CDR3 is 16 residues long. CDR3 amino acids: CASGLVRGVAKNIQYF. The DNA of the CDR3 is TGTGCCAGCGGGCTTGTGAGGGGGGTAGCCAAAAACATTCAGTACTTC.

This clonotype was seen at least ten times. V is TRBV27 and J is TRBJ1-3; D gene uncertain. Per the germline V gene, CDR1 is MNHEY and CDR2 is SMNVEV (reference sequence). This CDR3 contains 15 residues. V was clipped by 6 bases and J by 4 bases, with 16 bases between them. CDR3 protein: CASSSLPFGGNTIYF. For the CDR3, the DNA is TGTGCCAGCAGCTCCCTTCCTTTTGGAGGAAACACCATATATTTT.

This clonotype was seen ten or more times. The V and J genes are TRBV3-1 and TRBJ2-7; D remains unclear. Looked up from germline, CDR1 is LGHDT and CDR2 is YNNKEL (reference sequence). The CDR3 totals 12 residues. V was shortened by 2 bases and J by 10 bases, with 12 bases between the two germline ends. CDR3 coding DNA: TGTGCCAGCAGCCAAACCGAAGACTCTCAGTACTTC. Amino acids: CASSQTEDSQYF.